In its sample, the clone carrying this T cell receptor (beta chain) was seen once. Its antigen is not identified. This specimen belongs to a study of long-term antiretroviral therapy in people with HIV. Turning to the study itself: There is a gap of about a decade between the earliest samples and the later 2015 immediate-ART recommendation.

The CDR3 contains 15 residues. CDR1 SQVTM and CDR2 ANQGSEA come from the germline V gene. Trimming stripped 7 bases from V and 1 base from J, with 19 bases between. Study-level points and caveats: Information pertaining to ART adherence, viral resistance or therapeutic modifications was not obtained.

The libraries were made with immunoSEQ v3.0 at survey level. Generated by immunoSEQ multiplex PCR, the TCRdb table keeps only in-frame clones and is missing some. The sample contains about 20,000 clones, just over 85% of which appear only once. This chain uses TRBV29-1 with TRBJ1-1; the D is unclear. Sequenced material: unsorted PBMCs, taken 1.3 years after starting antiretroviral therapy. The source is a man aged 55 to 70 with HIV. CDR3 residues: CSAIYIRGGNTEAFF. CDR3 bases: TGCAGCGCCATATACATCCGGGGAGGGAACACTGAAGCTTTCTTT.